These T cell receptor beta chains were read from a single sample in a study of blood T cell repertoires in COVID-19. TCRdb keeps only in-frame clones here, not all; method: immunoSEQ multiplex PCR. The data show 59,000 or so clones, 81% seen once. Sequences were obtained from peripheral blood. Receptors originate from a woman older than 75 with active or convalescent COVID-19. CDR3s include the opening cysteine and the closing phenylalanine or tryptophan. A D gene is named only where the DNA matches it firmly. Not all rows give a size; the values are once, few, many and, for expanded clones, a class.

D gene,V gene,J gene,clone size,CDR3 protein,CDR3 DNA
.,TRBV29-1,TRBJ2-3,few,CSVEDRTGQTDTQYF,TGCAGCGTTGAAGACCGAACTGGACAGACAGATACGCAGTATTTT
.,TRBV28,TRBJ2-3,once,CASSFATGTQSTDTQYF,TGTGCCAGCAGTTTCGCCACCGGGACACAAAGCACAGATACGCAGTATTTT
TRBD1,TRBV6-5,TRBJ2-2,.,CASRNTGEIGELFF,TGTGCCAGCAGGAATACAGGGGAGATCGGGGAGCTGTTTTTT
TRBD1,TRBV6-5,TRBJ2-7,few,CASSYSWTGLNEQYF,TGTGCCAGCAGTTACTCGTGGACAGGGCTCAACGAGCAGTACTTC
.,TRBV19,TRBJ1-6,once,CASNPGMGSYNSPLHF,TGTGCCAGTAATCCAGGGATGGGCTCCTATAATTCACCCCTCCACTTT
TRBD1,TRBV19,TRBJ2-2,.,CASSTPGGANTGELFF,TGTGCCAGTAGTACCCCAGGGGGCGCGAACACCGGGGAGCTGTTTTTT
TRBD2,TRBV24-1,TRBJ2-3,.,CATSDWTSGGTDTQYF,TGTGCCACCAGTGACTGGACTAGCGGGGGCACAGATACGCAGTATTTT
.,TRBV14,TRBJ1-2,few,CASSQVGQRVYGYTF,TGTGCCAGCAGCCAAGTAGGACAGAGGGTCTATGGCTACACCTTC
.,TRBV5-1,TRBJ2-7,.,CASSYRDSYEQYF,TGCGCCAGCAGCTACCGGGACTCCTACGAGCAGTACTTC
.,TRBV5-1,TRBJ1-1,.,CASSLRGRENTEAFF,TGCGCCAGCAGCTTGAGAGGCAGGGAGAACACTGAAGCTTTCTTT
.,TRBV6-1,TRBJ1-3,.,CASRTGGSGNTIYF,TGTGCCAGCAGAACCGGGGGGTCTGGAAACACCATATATTTT
TRBD2,TRBV7-9,TRBJ2-1,.,CASSPRTRLSYNEQFF,TGTGCCAGCAGCCCTCGGACTAGACTTTCCTACAATGAGCAGTTCTTC
TRBD2,TRBV4-3,TRBJ2-5,.,CASSQGTRQETQYF,TGCGCCAGCAGCCAAGGGACTAGACAAGAGACCCAGTACTTC
.,TRBV3-1/TRBV3-2,TRBJ1-2,few,CASSLQGRDYGYTF,TGTGCCAGCAGCCTTCAGGGCAGGGACTATGGCTACACCTTC
.,TRBV25-1,TRBJ2-7,.,CASSSPDGAYEQYF,TGTGCCAGCAGTTCACCCGACGGAGCCTACGAGCAGTACTTC